This T cell receptor (beta chain) was sequenced for a study of resident and recirculating memory T cells in vitiligo. Patients had to be free of confetti depigmentation, indicating active vitiligo. Profiling relied on immunoSEQ multiplex PCR, and the TCRdb table lists in-frame clones only, not all of them. The data contain around 38,000 clones, over 90% of them singletons. Details on this clone: Its antigen is not known.

V lost 6 bases to trimming and J lost 2 bases, with 17 bases between them. The CDR3 has 15 residues. CDR1 and CDR2 (germline): MNHEY, SVGAGI. Overall study results and limits: Non-conserved TCRs across sites and patients suggested distinct clones per lesion.

The chain joins TRBV6-5 to TRBJ2-7, with D possibly being TRBD1 (5 bases). Input material: blood. The TCR sequence derives from a male donor with vitiligo. The CDR3 DNA follows: TGTGCCAGCAGCTACGATCACAGGAAAACCTACGAGCAGTACTTC. As protein: CASSYDHRKTYEQYF.